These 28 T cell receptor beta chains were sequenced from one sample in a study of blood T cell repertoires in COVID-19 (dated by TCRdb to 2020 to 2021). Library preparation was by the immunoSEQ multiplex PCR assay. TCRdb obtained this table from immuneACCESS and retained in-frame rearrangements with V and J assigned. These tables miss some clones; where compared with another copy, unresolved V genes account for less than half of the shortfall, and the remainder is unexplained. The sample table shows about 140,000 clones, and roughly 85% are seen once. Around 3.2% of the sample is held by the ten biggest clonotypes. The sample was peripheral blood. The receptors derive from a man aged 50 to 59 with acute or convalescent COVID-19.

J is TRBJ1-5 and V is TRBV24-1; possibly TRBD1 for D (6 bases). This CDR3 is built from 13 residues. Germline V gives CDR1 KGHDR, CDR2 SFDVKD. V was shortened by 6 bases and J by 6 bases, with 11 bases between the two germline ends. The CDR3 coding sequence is TGTGCCACCAGTCGACAGGATGCTCAGCCCCAGCATTTT. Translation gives CATSRQDAQPQHF.

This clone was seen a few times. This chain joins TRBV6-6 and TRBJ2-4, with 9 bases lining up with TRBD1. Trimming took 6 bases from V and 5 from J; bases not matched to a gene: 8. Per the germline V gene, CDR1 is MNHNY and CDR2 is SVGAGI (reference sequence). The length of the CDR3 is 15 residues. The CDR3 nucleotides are TGTGCCAGCAGGCATCCGGGACAGGGCCAAAACATTCAGTACTTC. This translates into CASRHPGQGQNIQYF.

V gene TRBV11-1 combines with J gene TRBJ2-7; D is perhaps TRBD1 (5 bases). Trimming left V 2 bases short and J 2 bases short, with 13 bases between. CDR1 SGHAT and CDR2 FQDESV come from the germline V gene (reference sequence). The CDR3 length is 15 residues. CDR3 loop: CASSLIDTGPYEQYF. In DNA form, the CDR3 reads TGTGCCAGCAGCTTAATAGACACAGGACCCTACGAGCAGTACTTC.

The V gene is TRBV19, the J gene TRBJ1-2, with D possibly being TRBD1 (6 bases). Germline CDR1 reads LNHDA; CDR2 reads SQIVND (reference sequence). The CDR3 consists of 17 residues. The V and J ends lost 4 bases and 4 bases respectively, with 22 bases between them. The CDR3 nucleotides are TGTGCCAGTAGTACTTCAGGGGCGGGAGGAGGAGGCTATGGCTACACCTTC. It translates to CASSTSGAGGGGYGYTF.

CDR3 sequence reads: CASSWQGAVDTQYF. The DNA for the CDR3 is TGCGCCAGCAGCTGGCAGGGGGCTGTGGATACGCAGTATTTT. The chain employs TRBV5-1 and TRBJ2-3, with 8 bases fitting TRBD1. The germline V gene encodes CDR1 SGHRS and CDR2 YFSETQ. This CDR3 contains 14 residues. Trimming took 3 bases from V and 6 from J; bases not matched to a gene: 6.

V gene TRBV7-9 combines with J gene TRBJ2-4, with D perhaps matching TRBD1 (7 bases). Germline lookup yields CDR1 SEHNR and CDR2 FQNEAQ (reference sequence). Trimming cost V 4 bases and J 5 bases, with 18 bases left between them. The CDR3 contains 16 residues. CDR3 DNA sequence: TGTGCCAGCAGCTCCACCCTGGGACAGCGGGAAAACATTCAGTACTTC. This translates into CASSSTLGQRENIQYF.

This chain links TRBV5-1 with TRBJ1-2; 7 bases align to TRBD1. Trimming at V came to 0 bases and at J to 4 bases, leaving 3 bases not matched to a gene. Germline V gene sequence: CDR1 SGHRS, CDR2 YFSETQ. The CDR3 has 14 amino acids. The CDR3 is CASSLGQGLYGYTF. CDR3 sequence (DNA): TGCGCCAGCAGCTTGGGACAGGGCCTCTATGGCTACACCTTC.

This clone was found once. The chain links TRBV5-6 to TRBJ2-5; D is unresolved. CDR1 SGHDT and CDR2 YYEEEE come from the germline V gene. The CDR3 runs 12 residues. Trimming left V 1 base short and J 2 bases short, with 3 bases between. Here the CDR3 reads CASSLPQETQYF. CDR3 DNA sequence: TGTGCCAGCAGCTTGCCGCAAGAGACCCAGTACTTC. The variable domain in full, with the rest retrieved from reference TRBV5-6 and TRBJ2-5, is DAGVTQSPTHLIKTRGQQVTLRCSPKSGHDTVSWYQQALGQGPQFIFQYYEEEERQRGNFPDRFSGHQFPNYSSELNVNALLLGDSALYLCASSLPQETQYFGPGTRLLVL.

The CDR3 nucleotides are TGTGCCAGCAGCTTAGAGAGGGGGTCAAGCTCCTACGAGCAGTACTTC. Protein: CASSLERGSSSYEQYF. The chain has TRBV11-3 and TRBJ2-7, with D tentatively TRBD1 (6 bases). This CDR3 has 16 residues. V was clipped by 0 bases and J by 0 bases, with 12 bases between them. Germline loops: CDR1 SGHNT, CDR2 YENEEA.

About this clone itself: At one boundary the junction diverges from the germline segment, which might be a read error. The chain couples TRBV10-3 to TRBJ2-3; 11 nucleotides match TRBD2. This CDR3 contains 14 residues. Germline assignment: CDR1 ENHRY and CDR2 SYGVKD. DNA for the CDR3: TGTGTCATCAGTAGCGGGAGGGACACAGATACGCAGTATTTT. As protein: CVISSGRDTDTQYF.

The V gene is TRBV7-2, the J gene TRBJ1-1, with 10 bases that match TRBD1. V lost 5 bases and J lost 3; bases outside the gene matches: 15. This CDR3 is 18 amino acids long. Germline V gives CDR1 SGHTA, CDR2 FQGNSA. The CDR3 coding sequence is TGTGCCAGCAGCCCCACCGGGACAGGGGTGTCCATGTACACTGAAGCTTTCTTT. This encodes CASSPTGTGVSMYTEAFF.

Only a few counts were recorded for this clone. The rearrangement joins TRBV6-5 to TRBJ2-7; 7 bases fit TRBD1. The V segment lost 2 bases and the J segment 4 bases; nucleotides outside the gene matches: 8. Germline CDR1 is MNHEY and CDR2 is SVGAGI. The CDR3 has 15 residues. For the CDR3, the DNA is TGTGCCAGCAGTTACCAGCCAGGGGGTGGGTACGAGCAGTACTTC. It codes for CASSYQPGGGYEQYF.

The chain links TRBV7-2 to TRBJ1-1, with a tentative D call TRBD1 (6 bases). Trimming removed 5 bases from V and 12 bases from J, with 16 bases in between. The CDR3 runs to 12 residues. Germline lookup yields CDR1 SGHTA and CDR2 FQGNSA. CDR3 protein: CASSRARGWSFF. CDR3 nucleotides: TGTGCCAGCAGCCGCGCGAGGGGGTGGTCTTTCTTT.

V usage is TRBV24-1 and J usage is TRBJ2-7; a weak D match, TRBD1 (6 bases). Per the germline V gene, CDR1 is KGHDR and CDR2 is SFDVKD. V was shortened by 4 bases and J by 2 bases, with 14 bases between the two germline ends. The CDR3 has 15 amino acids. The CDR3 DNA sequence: TGTGCCACCAGTGACTCCGGGACACCTACCTACGAGCAGTACTTC. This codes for CATSDSGTPTYEQYF.

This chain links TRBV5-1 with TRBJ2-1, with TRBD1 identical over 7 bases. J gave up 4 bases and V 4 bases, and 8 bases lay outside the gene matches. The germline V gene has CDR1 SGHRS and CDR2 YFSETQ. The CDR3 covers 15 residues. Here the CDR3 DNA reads TGCGCCAGCAGCCTCCGGGACAGCATATACAATGAGCAGTTCTTC. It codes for CASSLRDSIYNEQFF.

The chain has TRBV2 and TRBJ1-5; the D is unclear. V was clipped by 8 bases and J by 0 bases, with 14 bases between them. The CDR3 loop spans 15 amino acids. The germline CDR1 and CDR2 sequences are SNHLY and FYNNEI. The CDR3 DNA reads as TGTGCCAGCTCCCGAGCGGGATATAGCAATCAGCCCCAGCATTTT. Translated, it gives CASSRAGYSNQPQHF. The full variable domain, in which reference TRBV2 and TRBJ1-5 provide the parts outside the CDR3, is EPEVTQTPSHQVTQMGQEVILRCVPISNHLYFYWYRQILGQKVEFLVSFYNNEISEKSEIFDDQFSVERPDGSNFTLKIRSTKLEDSAMYFCASSRAGYSNQPQHFGDGTRLSIL.

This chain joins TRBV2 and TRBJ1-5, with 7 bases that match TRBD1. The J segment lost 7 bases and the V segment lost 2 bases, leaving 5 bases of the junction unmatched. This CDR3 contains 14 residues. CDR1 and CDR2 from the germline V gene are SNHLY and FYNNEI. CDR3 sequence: CASSESGGAQPQHF. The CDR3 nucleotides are TGTGCCAGCAGTGAATCAGGGGGTGCCCAGCCCCAGCATTTT.

CDR3 sequence reads: CASSPVEGQGAYEQYF. DNA of the CDR3: TGTGCCAGCAGCCCCGTTGAAGGACAGGGGGCTTACGAGCAGTACTTC. V gene TRBV7-9 combines with J gene TRBJ2-7, with 11 bases fitting TRBD1. CDR1 is SEHNR and CDR2 is FQNEAQ in the germline V gene (reference sequence). Trimming took 5 bases from V and 4 from J; bases not matched to a gene: 10. This CDR3 spans 16 amino acids.

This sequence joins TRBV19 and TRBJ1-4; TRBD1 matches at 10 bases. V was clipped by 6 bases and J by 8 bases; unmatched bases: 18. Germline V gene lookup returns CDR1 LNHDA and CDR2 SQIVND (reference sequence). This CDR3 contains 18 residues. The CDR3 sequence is CASRTAGTGATSQEKLFF. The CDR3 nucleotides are TGTGCCAGTAGGACGGCCGGGACAGGGGCTACCAGTCAGGAAAAACTGTTTTTT.

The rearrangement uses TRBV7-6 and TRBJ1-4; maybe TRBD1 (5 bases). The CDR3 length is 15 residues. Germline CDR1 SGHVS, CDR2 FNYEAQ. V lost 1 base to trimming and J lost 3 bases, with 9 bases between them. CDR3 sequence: CASSLEGMANEKLFF. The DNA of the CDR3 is TGTGCCAGCAGCTTAGAGGGGATGGCTAATGAAAAACTGTTTTTT.

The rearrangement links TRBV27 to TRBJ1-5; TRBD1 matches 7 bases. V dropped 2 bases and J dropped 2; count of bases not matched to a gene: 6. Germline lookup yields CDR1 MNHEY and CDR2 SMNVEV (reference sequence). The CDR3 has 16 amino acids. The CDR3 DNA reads TGTGCCAGCAGTTTAATTAGGGGGCTGGGCAATCAGCCCCAGCATTTT. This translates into CASSLIRGLGNQPQHF.

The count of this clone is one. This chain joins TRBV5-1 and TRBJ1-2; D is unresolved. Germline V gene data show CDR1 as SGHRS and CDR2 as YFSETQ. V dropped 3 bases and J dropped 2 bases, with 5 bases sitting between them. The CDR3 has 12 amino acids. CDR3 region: CASSSTNYGYTF. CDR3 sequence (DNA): TGCGCCAGCAGCTCCACAAACTATGGCTACACCTTC.

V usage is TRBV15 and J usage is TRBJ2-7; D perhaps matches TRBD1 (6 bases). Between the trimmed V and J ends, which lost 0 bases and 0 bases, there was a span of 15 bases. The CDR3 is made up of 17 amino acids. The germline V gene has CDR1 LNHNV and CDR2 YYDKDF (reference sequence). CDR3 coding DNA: TGTGCCACCAGCAGAGAATTGCTCCGGGACAACTCCTACGAGCAGTACTTC. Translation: CATSRELLRDNSYEQYF.

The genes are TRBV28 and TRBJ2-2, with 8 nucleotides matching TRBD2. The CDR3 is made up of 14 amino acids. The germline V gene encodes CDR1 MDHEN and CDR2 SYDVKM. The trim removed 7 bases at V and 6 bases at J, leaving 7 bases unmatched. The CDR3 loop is CASTREGAAGELFF. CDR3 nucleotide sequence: TGTGCCAGCACTCGGGAGGGCGCGGCCGGGGAGCTGTTTTTT.

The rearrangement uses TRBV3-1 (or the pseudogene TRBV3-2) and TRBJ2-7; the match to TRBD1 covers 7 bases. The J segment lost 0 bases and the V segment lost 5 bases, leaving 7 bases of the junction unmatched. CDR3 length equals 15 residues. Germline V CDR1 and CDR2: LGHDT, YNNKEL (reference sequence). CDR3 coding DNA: TGTGCCAGCAGCTTCGGACAGGCATTCTCCTACGAGCAGTACTTC. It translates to CASSFGQAFSYEQYF.

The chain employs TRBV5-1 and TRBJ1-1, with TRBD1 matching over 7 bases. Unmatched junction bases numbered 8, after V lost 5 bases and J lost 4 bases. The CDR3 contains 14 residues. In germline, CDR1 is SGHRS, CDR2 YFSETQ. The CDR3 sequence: CASRPGGHTTEAFF. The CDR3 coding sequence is TGCGCCAGCAGGCCAGGGGGTCATACCACTGAAGCTTTCTTT.

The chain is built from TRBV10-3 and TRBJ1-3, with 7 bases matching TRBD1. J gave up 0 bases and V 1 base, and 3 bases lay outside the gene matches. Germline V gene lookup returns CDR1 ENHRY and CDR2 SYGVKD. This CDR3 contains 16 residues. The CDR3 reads CAISEWGQHSGNTIYF. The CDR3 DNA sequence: TGTGCCATCAGTGAGTGGGGACAGCACTCTGGAAACACCATATATTTT.

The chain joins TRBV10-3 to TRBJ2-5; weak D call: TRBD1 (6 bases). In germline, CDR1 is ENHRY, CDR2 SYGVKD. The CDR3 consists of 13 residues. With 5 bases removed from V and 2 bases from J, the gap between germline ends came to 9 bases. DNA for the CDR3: TGTGCCATCAGTATCGACAGGCAAGAGACCCAGTACTTC. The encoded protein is CAISIDRQETQYF.